This T cell receptor (beta chain) originates from a study of T cells in localized non-small cell lung cancer. Study-wide results and caveats: Longer overall survival associated with higher blood T cell density; shorter survival with higher adjacent-lung clonality. Adjacent lung tissue had a median around 50 of the top 100 clones found in the tumor. Highest T cell clonality was seen in uninvolved adjacent lung, surpassing that measured in tumor.

The V gene lost 6 bases and the J gene lost 2 bases, with 20 bases spanning the gap. The CDR3 extends over 16 amino acids. Germline V gives CDR1 MDHEN, CDR2 SYDVKM. Turning to this clone: Its matching antigen is unknown.

Libraries were prepared by immunoSEQ multiplex PCR; TCRdb keeps only in-frame clonotypes and omits some of them. Of just over 15,000 clones in the sample, more than 70% are singletons; the top ten hold approximately 25%. This specimen was peripheral blood mononuclear cells, taken before any cancer treatment. This sequence was found in a male donor aged 60 or over with stage II lung adenocarcinoma. The chain couples TRBV28 to TRBJ2-7; D might be TRBD1 or TRBD2, each matching 6 bases. In DNA, the CDR3 is TGTGCCAGCAGCAAAAGGGGAAAGGGGGGAACCTACGAGCAGTACTTC. This encodes CASSKRGKGGTYEQYF.